The 31 T cell receptor beta chains below all came from one sample that was sequenced in a study of shared clonotypes between healthy human individuals (dated by TCRdb to between 2020 and 2021). Libraries were prepared through the immunoSEQ multiplex PCR assay. This immuneACCESS table, as held by TCRdb, lists in-frame sequences with V and J called but not all clones. Of the missing ones, under half trace to an unresolved V gene in checked studies; the others have no known cause. The sample records 950,000 to 1,300,000 clones, 65% to 75% of which are singletons. The top ten constitute about 1.5% of the sample. The specimen sequenced was memory CD4+ T cells sorted from blood. This sample's cell subset or site label indicates: CD45RA-negative fraction. These receptor sequences come from a man aged 18-30 years in good health.

The chain employs TRBV11-2 and TRBJ2-1, with TRBD2 as a possible D gene (5 bases). The CDR3 is 15 amino acids. V was trimmed by 5 bases and J by 8 bases, leaving 19 bases between them. From germline, CDR1 is SGHAT and CDR2 FQNNGV. The CDR3 loop reads CASSPLGPRRDEQFF. CDR3 DNA sequence: TGTGCCAGCAGCCCCTTAGGACCTAGGCGGGATGAGCAGTTCTTC.

The rearrangement links TRBV29-1 to TRBJ2-5; 8 bases match TRBD1. CDR3 length: 14 residues. J lost 5 bases, V lost 3 bases, and 8 bases had no gene match. Germline V CDR1 and CDR2: SQVTM, ANQGSEA. The DNA of the CDR3 is TGCAGCGTTGATCAGGGGGCCCTTTTGGAGACCCAGTACTTC. Translated: CSVDQGALLETQYF.

On this clone itself: A read error is the likely source, as a far larger clone sits one nucleotide away. The V and J genes are TRBV5-4 and TRBJ2-2; D is unclear. The germline gives CDR1 SGHNT, CDR2 YYREEE (reference sequence). CDR3 size: 12 residues. Trimming removed 4 bases at V and 3 bases at J, with 4 bases between. CDR3 in amino acids: CASSIDTGELFF. In DNA, the CDR3 is TGTGCCAGCAGCATCGACACCGGGGAGCTGTTTTTT.

The chain joins TRBV11-2 to TRBJ2-3; no definite D call. Germline V gives CDR1 SGHAT, CDR2 FQNNGV. V was shortened by 6 bases and J by 1 base, with 17 bases between the two germline ends. The CDR3 covers 16 residues. CDR3 sequence (DNA): TGTGCCAGCAGGACCCCCAAAGAATTGGGCACAGATACGCAGTATTTT. Translated: CASRTPKELGTDTQYF.

This clone was recorded only once. The chain links TRBV27 to TRBJ1-2; possible D gene TRBD1, 6 bases. This CDR3 spans 15 amino acids. V gave up 0 bases and J gave up 5 bases, with 13 bases separating them. Germline V gene lookup returns CDR1 MNHEY and CDR2 SMNVEV (reference sequence). The CDR3 sequence: CASSLSGDTGYGYTF. Here the CDR3 DNA reads TGTGCCAGCAGTTTATCCGGGGATACAGGGTATGGCTACACCTTC.

This clone has a count of ten or more. The J gene is TRBJ2-7, the V gene TRBV10-3; D not resolved. CDR3 length: 11 amino acids. V dropped 6 bases and J dropped 3 bases, with 6 bases sitting between them. In germline, CDR1 is ENHRY, CDR2 SYGVKD. CDR3 amino acids: CAIRGDYEQYF. The CDR3 DNA reads as TGTGCCATCAGGGGCGACTACGAGCAGTACTTC.

The chain has TRBV11-2 and TRBJ2-2; D is uncertain. CDR1 and CDR2 (germline): SGHAT, FQNNGV. CDR3 length: 13 amino acids. V dropped 2 bases and J dropped 4 bases, with 5 bases sitting between them. CDR3 sequence: CASSLRTTGELFF. CDR3 nucleotide sequence: TGTGCCAGCAGCTTAAGAACCACCGGGGAGCTGTTTTTT.

V gene TRBV28 combines with J gene TRBJ1-2; unclear D gene. Germline CDR1 reads MDHEN; CDR2 reads SYDVKM. The CDR3 runs to 14 residues. Trimming cost V 7 bases and J 2 bases, with 14 bases left between them. CDR3 sequence: CASNPNPGNYGYTF. The CDR3 nucleotides read TGTGCCAGCAATCCCAATCCAGGAAACTATGGCTACACCTTC.

This rearrangement joins TRBV19 to TRBJ1-1, with D unclear. The germline CDR1 and CDR2 sequences are LNHDA and SQIVND (reference sequence). With 3 bases removed from V and 7 bases from J, the gap between germline ends came to 9 bases. The CDR3 is made up of 12 amino acids. The CDR3 is CASSMSRSEAFF. The CDR3 coding sequence is TGTGCCAGTAGTATGTCGCGGAGTGAAGCTTTCTTT.

This clone was seen only a few times. The rearrangement links TRBV7-9 to TRBJ2-2, with D unresolved. Germline CDR1 reads SEHNR; CDR2 reads FQNEAQ (reference sequence). V lost 9 bases, J lost 1 base, and 15 bases lay in between. This CDR3 is built from 15 residues. CDR3 sequence: CASRSLLKNTGELFF. In DNA form, the CDR3 reads TGTGCCAGTCGATCTCTCCTAAAGAACACCGGGGAGCTGTTTTTT.

This rearrangement joins TRBV23-1 to TRBJ1-2; D gene unclear. TRBV23-1 is designated an ORF whose function remains uncertain. Trimming pared 7 bases from V and 8 bases from J, leaving 20 bases between. The CDR3 runs 14 residues. CDR3 DNA sequence: TGCGCCAGCACCCCTAAGGTGCAGGTCGGCGGCTACACCTTC. Its translation: CASTPKVQVGGYTF.

The chain uses TRBV7-2 and TRBJ1-1, with a possible D match to TRBD1 (6 bases). The germline V gene encodes CDR1 SGHTA and CDR2 FQGNSA. The V and J ends lost 1 base and 5 bases respectively, with 11 bases between them. There are 14 residues in the CDR3. CDR3 loop: CASSLEGGRTEAFF. The CDR3 bases are TGTGCCAGCAGCTTAGAGGGGGGCAGAACTGAAGCTTTCTTT.

This clone was found a few times. This sequence joins TRBV5-1 and TRBJ2-7, with 8 bases matching TRBD1. Trimming removed 0 bases from V and 1 base from J; junction bases left unmatched: 12. CDR1 is SGHRS and CDR2 is YFSETQ in the germline V gene. The CDR3 sequence is 18 residues long. CDR3 sequence reads: CASSLGSIGQGNSYEQYF. In DNA form, the CDR3 reads TGCGCCAGCAGCTTGGGGTCTATTGGACAGGGAAATTCCTACGAGCAGTACTTC.

The chain couples TRBV6-5 to TRBJ1-4; D may be TRBD1 (5 bases). Per the germline V gene, CDR1 is MNHEY and CDR2 is SVGAGI. V lost 6 bases, J lost 7 bases, and 12 bases lay in between. This CDR3 contains 13 residues. In DNA form, the CDR3 reads TGTGCCAGCAGATACCGGGGGGGTGAAAAACTGTTTTTT. Amino acid sequence: CASRYRGGEKLFF.

The CDR3 loop is CASTRLGRGSYEQYF. CDR3 in DNA: TGTGCCAGCACCCGCCTCGGTCGGGGCTCCTACGAGCAGTACTTC. This rearrangement joins TRBV7-2 to TRBJ2-7, with D maybe TRBD2 (5 bases). The CDR3 is 15 amino acids. The germline CDR1 and CDR2 sequences are SGHTA and FQGNSA. The V gene lost 7 bases and the J gene lost 0 bases, with 16 bases spanning the gap. Using reference TRBV7-2 and TRBJ2-7 for the parts outside the CDR3, the full variable domain is GAGVSQSPSNKVTEKGKDVELRCDPISGHTALYWYRQSLGQGLEFLIYFQGNSAPDKSGLPSDRFSAERTGGSVSTLTIQRTQQEDSAVYLCASTRLGRGSYEQYFGPGTRLTVT.

Turning to this clone: One end of the junction is discordant with germline, which a read error may explain. Other DNA variants within this sample encode the same CDR3. V is TRBV4-2 and J is TRBJ2-3; D not resolved. This CDR3 region has 14 residues. CDR1 and CDR2 (germline): LGHNA, YNFKEQ. CDR3 region: CASSQGAGTDTQYF. The CDR3 coding sequence is TGTGCCAGCAGTCAAGGCGCGGGCACAGATACGCAGTATTTT.

This chain uses TRBV6-6 with TRBJ2-1; 7 positions match TRBD1. From germline, CDR1 is MNHNY and CDR2 SVGAGI (reference sequence). V was clipped by 6 bases and J by 14 bases; unmatched bases: 7. The CDR3 totals 11 residues. The CDR3 DNA sequence: TGTGCCAGCAGCAATTCGGGACAGAAGTTCTTC. Translation: CASSNSGQKFF.

V gene TRBV19 combines with J gene TRBJ2-7, with 9 bases identical to TRBD1. The length of the CDR3 is 16 residues. The V gene's germline CDR1 is LNHDA and CDR2 SQIVND (reference sequence). The V gene end was trimmed by 6 bases and the J gene end by 5 bases; junction bases not matched to a gene: 14. CDR3 region: CASSPGRGTGLDEQYF. The CDR3 DNA is TGTGCCAGTAGCCCTGGCCGCGGGACAGGGTTGGACGAGCAGTACTTC.

The chain is built from TRBV7-9 and TRBJ2-6; possibly TRBD2 for D (6 bases). Deletions cut 4 bases from V and 2 bases from J, with 18 bases between. Germline values: CDR1 SEHNR, CDR2 FQNEAQ (reference sequence). CDR3 length: 18 amino acids. CDR3 region: CASSSSGSASPGANVLTF. CDR3 DNA sequence: TGTGCCAGCAGCTCCTCCGGGAGCGCATCCCCTGGGGCCAACGTCCTGACTTTC.

The V call is TRBV7-9, the J call TRBJ2-5; 14 positions agree with TRBD2. The CDR3 is made up of 16 amino acids. In germline, CDR1 is SEHNR, CDR2 FQNEAQ (reference sequence). V was clipped by 3 bases and J by 2 bases; unmatched bases: 2. The CDR3 coding sequence is TGTGCCAGCAGCTTCCGACTAGCGGGAGGGCAAGAGACCCAGTACTTC. It yields the protein CASSFRLAGGQETQYF.

This clone showed up just once. The genes are TRBV14 and TRBJ2-3, with 13 positions matching TRBD2. The CDR3 totals 17 residues. Germline lookup yields CDR1 SGHDN and CDR2 FVKESK. The junction had 14 bases not matched to a gene; V was cut back by 5 bases and J by 9 bases. The CDR3 loop is CASSNLLAGGVQATQYF. The CDR3 region has the DNA TGTGCCAGCAGCAACTTACTAGCGGGAGGGGTTCAGGCGACGCAGTATTTT.

The rearrangement uses TRBV7-3 and TRBJ2-1; no reliable D call. Looked up from germline, CDR1 is SGHTA and CDR2 is FQGTGA. V dropped 3 bases and J dropped 8 bases, with 11 bases sitting between them. CDR3 length equals 13 residues. The CDR3 region has the DNA TGTGCCAGCAGCTTTCTGCCGGCCGATGAGCAGTTCTTC. Translating gives CASSFLPADEQFF. Full variable domain (missing parts from reference TRBV7-3 and TRBJ2-1): GAGVSQTPSNKVTEKGKYVELRCDPISGHTALYWYRQSLGQGPEFLIYFQGTGAADDSGLPNDRFFAVRPEGSVSTLKIQRTERGDSAVYLCASSFLPADEQFFGPGTRLTVL.

This clone was seen a handful of times. The chain recombines TRBV10-1 with TRBJ2-1; D is unresolved. V was clipped by 2 bases and J by 7 bases, with 9 bases between them. This CDR3 contains 13 residues. Germline-derived CDR1 and CDR2 are WNHNN and SYGVQD (reference sequence). The CDR3 nucleotides are TGCGCCAGCAGTGAGGGTCTTCGAAATGAGCAGTTCTTC. This translates into CASSEGLRNEQFF.

This chain uses TRBV5-1 with TRBJ1-4; maybe TRBD1 (6 bases). There are 14 residues in the CDR3. The germline gives CDR1 SGHRS, CDR2 YFSETQ. The V gene lost 4 bases and the J gene lost 0 bases, with 7 bases spanning the gap. Here the CDR3 reads CASSRTATNEKLFF. The CDR3 DNA reads as TGCGCCAGCAGCCGGACAGCAACTAATGAAAAACTGTTTTTT.

The chain has TRBV5-8 and TRBJ2-6, with D tentatively TRBD2 (5 bases). CDR3 length equals 17 residues. V was cut by 4 bases and J by 0 bases, with 14 bases left in between. Germline assignment: CDR1 SGHTS and CDR2 YDEGEE. The CDR3 region has the DNA TGTGCCAGCAGCCACCAGCGGTTCAGCTCTGGGGCCAACGTCCTGACTTTC. Its protein is CASSHQRFSSGANVLTF.

This clone was detected once. This chain connects TRBV7-6 to TRBJ2-5; TRBD1 matches at 7 bases. This CDR3 comprises 15 residues. Per the germline V gene, CDR1 is SGHVS and CDR2 is FNYEAQ. V dropped 3 bases and J dropped 2; count of bases not matched to a gene: 6. The CDR3 here is CASSLTGQLQETQYF. The CDR3 coding sequence is TGTGCCAGCAGCTTGACGGGACAGCTACAAGAGACCCAGTACTTC. Looking up the rest from reference TRBV7-6 and TRBJ2-5 gives the full variable domain: GAGVSQSPRYKVTKRGQDVALRCDPISGHVSLYWYRQALGQGPEFLTYFNYEAQQDKSGLPNDRFSAERPEGSISTLTIQRTEQRDSAMYRCASSLTGQLQETQYFGPGTRLLVL.

This chain connects TRBV6-1 to TRBJ1-5; the D gene is possibly TRBD1 (5 bases). The V end lost 0 bases, the J end lost 0 bases, and 18 bases lay between the germline ends. Germline loops: CDR1 MNHNS, CDR2 SASEGT. The CDR3 has 19 amino acids. CDR3 nucleotide sequence: TGTGCCAGCAGTGAAGCCTCGAAACAGGCCGTACATAGCAATCAGCCCCAGCATTTT. Its translation is CASSEASKQAVHSNQPQHF.

V is TRBV27 and J is TRBJ1-6; 8 nucleotides match TRBD1. With 7 bases clipped from V and 7 bases from J, the junction kept 12 bases outside the gene matches. Germline V lookup: CDR1 MNHEY, CDR2 SMNVEV (reference sequence). This CDR3 spans 16 amino acids. The chain's CDR3 is CASTQGARVGNSPLHF. CDR3 DNA: TGTGCCAGCACCCAGGGGGCGCGCGTGGGGAATTCACCCCTCCACTTT.

V gene TRBV9 combines with J gene TRBJ1-5; D ambiguous. CDR1 is SGDLS, CDR2 YYNGEE, per germline. The germline V and J ends were trimmed by 0 bases and 1 base, with 8 bases remaining between them. The CDR3 has 15 residues. The CDR3 here is CASSVDPLSNQPQHF. For the CDR3, the DNA is TGTGCCAGCAGCGTAGACCCATTGAGCAATCAGCCCCAGCATTTT.

This clone showed up just a few times. The sample contains more than one DNA sequence encoding this CDR3. This chain links TRBV7-9 with TRBJ2-7; D not resolved. There are 12 residues in the CDR3. From germline, CDR1 is SEHNR and CDR2 FQNEAQ (reference sequence). Trimming took off 4 bases at V and 6 bases at J, with 10 bases between the two ends. In nucleotides, the CDR3 is TGTGCCAGCAGCTCAAGCCTGGGCGAGCAGTACTTC. This translates into CASSSSLGEQYF.

This chain connects TRBV20-1 to TRBJ1-6; D ambiguous. Per the germline V gene, CDR1 is DFQATT and CDR2 is SNEGSKA (reference sequence). The CDR3 spans 9 residues. V dropped 8 bases and J dropped 9 bases, with 5 bases sitting between them. The CDR3 is CSTSSPLHF. The CDR3 DNA reads as TGCAGTACATCTTCACCCCTCCACTTT.